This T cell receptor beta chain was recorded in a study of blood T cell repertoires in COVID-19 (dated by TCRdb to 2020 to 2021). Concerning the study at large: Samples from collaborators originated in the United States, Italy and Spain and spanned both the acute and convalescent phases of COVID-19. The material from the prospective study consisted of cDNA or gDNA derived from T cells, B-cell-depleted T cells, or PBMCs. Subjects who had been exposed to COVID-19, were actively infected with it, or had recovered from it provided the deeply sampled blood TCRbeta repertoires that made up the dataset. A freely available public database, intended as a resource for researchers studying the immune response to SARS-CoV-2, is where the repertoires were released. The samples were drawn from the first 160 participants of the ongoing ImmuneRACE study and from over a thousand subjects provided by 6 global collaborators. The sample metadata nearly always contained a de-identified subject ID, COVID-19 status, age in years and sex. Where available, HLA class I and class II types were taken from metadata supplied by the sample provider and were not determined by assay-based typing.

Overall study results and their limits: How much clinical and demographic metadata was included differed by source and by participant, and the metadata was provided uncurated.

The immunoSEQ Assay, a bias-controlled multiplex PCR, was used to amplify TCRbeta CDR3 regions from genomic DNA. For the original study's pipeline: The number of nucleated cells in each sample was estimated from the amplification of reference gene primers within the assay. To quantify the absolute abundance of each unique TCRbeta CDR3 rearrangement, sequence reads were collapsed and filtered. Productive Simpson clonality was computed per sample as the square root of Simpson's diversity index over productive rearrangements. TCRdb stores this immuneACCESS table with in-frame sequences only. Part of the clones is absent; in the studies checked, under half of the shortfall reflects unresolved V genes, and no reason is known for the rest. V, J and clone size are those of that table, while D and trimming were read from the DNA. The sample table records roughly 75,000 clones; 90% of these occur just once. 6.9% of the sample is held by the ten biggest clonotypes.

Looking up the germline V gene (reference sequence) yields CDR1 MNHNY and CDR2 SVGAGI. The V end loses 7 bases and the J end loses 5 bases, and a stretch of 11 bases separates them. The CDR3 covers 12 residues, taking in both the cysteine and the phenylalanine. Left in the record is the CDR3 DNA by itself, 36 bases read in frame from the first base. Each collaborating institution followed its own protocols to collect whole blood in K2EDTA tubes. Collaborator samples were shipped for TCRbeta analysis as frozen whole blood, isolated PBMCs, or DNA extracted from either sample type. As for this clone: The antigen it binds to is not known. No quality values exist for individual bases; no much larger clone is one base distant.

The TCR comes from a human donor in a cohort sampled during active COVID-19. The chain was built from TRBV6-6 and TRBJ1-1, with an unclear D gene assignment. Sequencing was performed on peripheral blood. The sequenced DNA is TGTGCCAGCAATTGGAGGAAGACTGAAGCTTTCTTT. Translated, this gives CASNWRKTEAFF.